Below are 25 T cell receptor beta chains sequenced from a single sample in a study of T cell repertoires in cytomegalovirus infection. These receptors are not linked to any known antigen. From the reads, TCRdb called clonotypes with MiXCR, one entry per CDR3 protein. Here the sample spans 550,000 to 850,000 distinct CDR3 sequences, approximately 33% being singletons. Sequenced material: cultured PBMCs, taken from culture after CMV antigen stimulation. Receptors were obtained from a human donor in good health (CMV status not recorded). Some clones in this sample may be carry-over from other donors' samples.

This clonotype counts as medium-sized. The chain couples TRBV7-2 to TRBJ2-7; D is possibly TRBD1 or TRBD2 (5 bases each). V dropped 4 bases and J dropped 0 bases, with 10 bases sitting between them. The CDR3 has 14 amino acids. CDR1 is SGHTA and CDR2 is FQGNSA in the germline V gene. CDR3 sequence reads: CASSSGRGSYEQYV. CDR3 sequence (DNA): TGTGCCAGCAGCTCGGGACGTGGCTCCTACGAGCAGTACGTC.

This clonotype has just a few counts. The chain combines TRBV19 with TRBJ1-4; no clear D. Trimming removed 5 bases at V and 5 bases at J, with 6 bases between. This CDR3 region has 12 residues. The germline CDR1 and CDR2 sequences are LNHDA and SQIVND (reference sequence). The DNA of the CDR3 is TGTGCCAGTAGTCAGGCAAATGAAAAACTGTTTTTT. The encoded protein is CASSQANEKLFF.

The chain is built from TRBV7-8 and TRBJ2-1; perhaps TRBD2 as D (6 bases). The CDR3 extends over 15 amino acids. The germline CDR1 and CDR2 sequences are SGHVS and FQNEAQ. V lost 8 bases to trimming and J lost 3 bases, with 17 bases between them. CDR3 region: CASGLRRELYNEQFF. The CDR3, as DNA: TGTGCCAGCGGGTTAAGGCGGGAACTCTACAATGAGCAGTTCTTC.

The chain joins TRBV18 to TRBJ2-1; no clear D. This CDR3 comprises 14 residues. Germline values: CDR1 KGHSH, CDR2 LQKENI. With 3 bases removed from V and 7 bases from J, the gap between germline ends came to 13 bases. This chain's CDR3 is CASSPPLGGNEQFF. CDR3 bases: TGTGCCAGCTCACCTCCTCTAGGTGGGAATGAGCAGTTCTTC.

The CDR3: CASSFFLLSAGQPTYEQYF. The DNA of the CDR3 is TGTGCCAGCAGCTTTTTTCTTTTGAGTGCGGGACAGCCCACCTACGAGCAGTACTTC. This chain links TRBV7-9 with TRBJ2-7; a weak D match, TRBD1 (7 bases). Trimming removed 3 bases from V and 2 bases from J, with 26 bases in between. The CDR3 sequence is 19 residues long. Germline loops: CDR1 SEHNR, CDR2 FQNEAQ (reference sequence). Together with reference TRBV7-9 and TRBJ2-7, the CDR3 gives the full variable domain: DTGVSQNPRHKITKRGQNVTFRCDPISEHNRLYWYRQTLGQGPEFLTYFQNEAQLEKSRLLSDRFSAERPKGSFSTLEIQRTEQGDSAMYLCASSFFLLSAGQPTYEQYFGPGTRLTVT.

This chain connects TRBV14 to TRBJ1-4; D is possibly TRBD1 (5 bases). V was trimmed by 3 bases and J by 4 bases, leaving 18 bases between them. Germline CDR1 SGHDN, CDR2 FVKESK. The CDR3 has 17 residues. The CDR3 sequence is CASSHRYGGAVNEKLFF. CDR3 DNA sequence: TGTGCCAGCAGCCATCGATACGGAGGGGCGGTTAATGAAAAACTGTTTTTT. Full variable domain (missing parts from reference TRBV14 and TRBJ1-4): EAGVTQFPSHSVIEKGQTVTLRCDPISGHDNLYWYRRVMGKEIKFLLHFVKESKQDESGMPNNRFLAERTGGTYSTLKVQPAELEDSGVYFCASSHRYGGAVNEKLFFGSGTQLSVL.

This clonotype came up many times. V gene TRBV7-9 combines with J gene TRBJ1-3; D is unresolved. V lost 5 bases, J lost 5 bases, and 10 bases lay in between. Germline values: CDR1 SEHNR, CDR2 FQNEAQ (reference sequence). The CDR3 consists of 13 residues. In DNA, the CDR3 is TGTGCCAGCAGCCCCGACACGCGAAACACCATATATTTT. Translated: CASSPDTRNTIYF. The full variable domain, in which reference TRBV7-9 and TRBJ1-3 provide the parts outside the CDR3, is DTGVSQNPRHKITKRGQNVTFRCDPISEHNRLYWYRQTLGQGPEFLTYFQNEAQLEKSRLLSDRFSAERPKGSFSTLEIQRTEQGDSAMYLCASSPDTRNTIYFGEGSWLTVV.

This clonotype showed up just a few times. The chain employs TRBV7-8 and TRBJ2-5, with D possibly being TRBD2 (5 bases). Germline assignment: CDR1 SGHVS and CDR2 FQNEAQ. The CDR3 loop spans 15 amino acids. V lost 1 base, J lost 7 bases, and 16 bases lay in between. The CDR3 sequence is CASSLGRTQWGTQYF. The CDR3 DNA is TGTGCCAGCAGCTTAGGCCGGACTCAATGGGGGACCCAGTACTTC. Full variable domain (rest looked up from reference TRBV7-8 and TRBJ2-5): GAGVSQSPRYKVAKRGQDVALRCDPISGHVSLFWYQQALGQGPEFLTYFQNEAQLDKSGLPSDRFFAERPEGSVSTLKIQRTQQEDSAVYLCASSLGRTQWGTQYFGPGTRLLVL.

This clonotype was recorded a few times. The chain is built from TRBV2 and TRBJ1-2, with 8 bases that match TRBD1. J gave up 0 bases and V 5 bases, and 5 bases lay outside the gene matches. This CDR3 spans 15 amino acids. Germline CDR1 reads SNHLY; CDR2 reads FYNNEI. The CDR3: CASSPTTGANYGYTF. CDR3 bases: TGTGCCAGCAGTCCGACGACAGGGGCTAACTATGGCTACACCTTC.

On this clonotype: An end of the junction does not agree with germline; a read error may underlie this. The chain is built from TRBV11-2 and TRBJ2-6; D might be TRBD1 (6 bases). This CDR3 is 16 amino acids long. Germline V gene lookup returns CDR1 SGHAT and CDR2 FQNNGV. The CDR3 bases are TGTGCCTGCAGTCATCTGGGGGCGTCTGGGGCCAACGTCCTGACTTTC. Its translation is CACSHLGASGANVLTF.

The chain employs TRBV3-1 and TRBJ2-1, with 10 nucleotides matching TRBD2. Germline CDR1 is LGHDT and CDR2 is YNNKEL (reference sequence). The CDR3 runs 19 residues. The V gene end was trimmed by 0 bases and the J gene end by 3 bases; junction bases not matched to a gene: 11. The CDR3, as DNA: TGTGCCAGCAGCCAAGATGGGCTAGCGGGGGCCGAAAACTACAATGAGCAGTTCTTC. Its translation: CASSQDGLAGAENYNEQFF.

This clonotype was detected ten times or more. The chain carries TRBV7-2 and TRBJ2-3; D is tentatively TRBD1 or TRBD2 (5 bases each). This CDR3 is 16 amino acids long. Per the germline V gene, CDR1 is SGHTA and CDR2 is FQGNSA. The V end lost 5 bases, the J end lost 0 bases, and 15 bases lay between the germline ends. CDR3 in DNA: TGTGCCAGCAGCGCTCAAGGGACCTCTAGCACAGATACGCAGTATTTT. It translates to CASSAQGTSSTDTQYF.

A few counts support this clonotype. The rearrangement joins TRBV18 to TRBJ1-2; D gene uncertain. There are 15 residues in the CDR3. The ends were cut back, 0 bases at V and 3 bases at J, with 11 bases in the middle. Germline CDR1 is KGHSH and CDR2 is LQKENI. CDR3 sequence: CASSPPAGVDYGYTF. In nucleotides, the CDR3 is TGTGCCAGCTCACCACCAGCCGGGGTGGACTATGGCTACACCTTC. Based on the CDR3 plus reference TRBV18 and TRBJ1-2, the full variable domain is NAGVMQNPRHLVRRRGQEARLRCSPMKGHSHVYWYRQLPEEGLKFMVYLQKENIIDESGMPKERFSAEFPKEGPSILRIQQVVRGDSAAYFCASSPPAGVDYGYTFGSGTRLTVV.

V is TRBV10-3 and J is TRBJ1-1, with a tentative D call TRBD1 (5 bases). Between the trimmed V and J ends, which lost 8 bases and 3 bases, there was a span of 13 bases. The CDR3 spans 13 residues. CDR1 and CDR2 (germline): ENHRY, SYGVKD. CDR3 in amino acids: CAIGQRGDTEAFF. CDR3 nucleotides: TGTGCCATCGGCCAGAGAGGGGACACTGAAGCTTTCTTT.

The rearrangement links TRBV2 to TRBJ2-5, with 9 bases that match TRBD1. From germline, CDR1 is SNHLY and CDR2 FYNNEI. V trimming: 11 bases; J trimming: 3 bases; junction bases outside the gene matches: 7. The CDR3 totals 13 residues. The DNA for the CDR3 is TGTGCCGTCCGGGACAGGGAAGAAGAGACCCAGTACTTC. Translating it yields CAVRDREEETQYF.

The chain couples TRBV28 to TRBJ2-5, with no clear D. Trimming shortened V by 1 base and J by 3 bases, and 9 bases separated the two germline ends. Germline lookup yields CDR1 MDHEN and CDR2 SYDVKM. The CDR3 is 14 amino acids. The CDR3 DNA is TGTGCCAGCAGTTTATATCAACCAAAAGAGACCCAGTACTTC. Its translation: CASSLYQPKETQYF.

At least ten counts were recorded for this clonotype. The V call is TRBV27, the J call TRBJ2-1; D not certain. CDR1 is MNHEY and CDR2 is SMNVEV in the germline V gene (reference sequence). V lost 5 bases and J 6 bases, leaving 8 bases between the germline ends. This CDR3 comprises 12 residues. This CDR3 is CASSILGNEQFF. CDR3 coding DNA: TGTGCCAGCAGTATATTGGGCAATGAGCAGTTCTTC.

J is TRBJ1-5 and V is TRBV12-3 or TRBV12-4, with TRBD1 matching over 7 bases. The CDR3 loop spans 15 amino acids. V gave up 5 bases and J gave up 5 bases; unmatched junction bases: 9. CDR3 amino acids: CASSPRQGLDQPQHF. The CDR3 DNA follows: TGTGCCAGCAGTCCCCGACAGGGTCTCGATCAGCCCCAGCATTTT.

This clonotype was detected only a few times. J is TRBJ2-1 and V is TRBV7-2; 11 bases are a match to TRBD2. Germline V gene sequence: CDR1 SGHTA, CDR2 FQGNSA. The trim removed 2 bases at V and 7 bases at J, leaving 10 bases unmatched. This CDR3 spans 17 amino acids. CDR3 in amino acids: CASSLWSSGGFENEQFF. In DNA form, the CDR3 reads TGTGCCAGCAGCTTATGGTCTAGCGGGGGGTTCGAGAATGAGCAGTTCTTC.

Comment on this clonotype: One junction end disagrees with the germline gene, perhaps due to a read error. The chain joins TRBV6-6 to TRBJ2-7; 8 nucleotides align to TRBD1. The CDR3 has 14 amino acids. Per the germline V gene, CDR1 is MNHNY and CDR2 is SVGAGI (reference sequence). The CDR3 DNA follows: TGTGCCAGCAGTGACTCCAGGGGGCCGAACGAGCAGTACTTC. Its protein is CASSDSRGPNEQYF.

This clonotype appeared once. The V and J genes are TRBV20-1 and TRBJ2-3, with 10 nucleotides matching TRBD1. The CDR3 loop spans 16 amino acids. V lost 6 bases to trimming and J lost 1 base; unmatched junction nucleotides: 10. Germline V gene data show CDR1 as DFQATT and CDR2 as SNEGSKA (reference sequence). In DNA form, the CDR3 reads TGCAGTGCGACGACCCCCGGGACAGGGGGCACAGATACGCAGTATTTT. Translated: CSATTPGTGGTDTQYF.

This clonotype was seen only a few times. The gene calls are TRBV28 and TRBJ2-3; 8 nucleotides align to TRBD2. CDR1 is MDHEN and CDR2 is SYDVKM in the germline V gene. V shed 11 bases, J shed 0 bases, and the junction held 10 bases outside the gene matches. CDR3 size: 15 residues. This CDR3 reads CAAVRAGGSTDTQYF. CDR3 sequence (DNA): TGTGCCGCAGTTCGTGCGGGGGGCAGCACAGATACGCAGTATTTT.

This clonotype occurred a few times. This rearrangement joins TRBV7-6 to TRBJ2-2; 9 bases are shared with TRBD1. CDR1 and CDR2 from the germline V gene are SGHVS and FNYEAQ. Trimming cost V 5 bases and J 4 bases; bases outside gene matches: 5. The CDR3 is 15 amino acids. The DNA for the CDR3 is TGTGCCAGCAGCGCCCACAGGGGGCGCACCGGGGAGCTGTTTTTT. It yields the protein CASSAHRGRTGELFF.

This chain uses TRBV5-1 with TRBJ2-1, with D unresolved. Between the trimmed V and J ends, which lost 1 base and 4 bases, there was a span of 12 bases. Germline-derived CDR1 and CDR2 are SGHRS and YFSETQ. CDR3 length: 15 amino acids. CDR3 sequence: CASSLMWVRYNEQFF. CDR3 nucleotide sequence: TGCGCCAGCAGCTTGATGTGGGTTCGGTACAATGAGCAGTTCTTC.

This clonotype was counted a few times. The V gene is TRBV27, the J gene TRBJ1-4; D is unclear. Germline V lookup: CDR1 MNHEY, CDR2 SMNVEV (reference sequence). The CDR3 contains 15 residues. Trimming removed 3 bases from V and 9 bases from J, with 17 bases in between. Written as DNA, the CDR3 is TGTGCCAGCAGTTTGCAACCGGAGGGAGAGCAAAAACTGTTTTTT. It translates to CASSLQPEGEQKLFF.